This is a list of T cell receptor beta chains from one sample in a study of T cells after yellow fever vaccination. MiXCR, run by TCRdb on the 5' RACE reads, gives a single entry per CDR3 protein. The table shows 200,000 to 250,000 distinct CDR3 sequences, with 6.9% occurring only once. The specimen comprised CD4+ T cells sorted from PBMCs, sampled 15 days after the yellow fever booster vaccination. All receptors come from a man aged 25 to 45 who received the YFV17D yellow fever vaccine. Each CDR3 is given without its conserved first and last residue. Each record gives: V gene, J gene, CDR3 protein.

V: TRBV5-6
J: TRBJ2-2
CDR3: ASSSPSGFTGELF

V: TRBV7-2
J: TRBJ1-2
CDR3: ASSLNPQGAGYGYT

V: TRBV5-6
J: TRBJ2-5
CDR3: ASSLGGALSATQY

V: TRBV6-5
J: TRBJ2-1
CDR3: ASSSLPSGRSSYNEQF

V: TRBV7-9
J: TRBJ2-3
CDR3: ASHQGASDTQY

V: TRBV5-1
J: TRBJ2-5
CDR3: ASSLVSGSTGKTQY

V: TRBV20-1
J: TRBJ1-5
CDR3: SARVPRGNQPQH

V: TRBV29-1
J: TRBJ1-2
CDR3: SVGIQGMGYGYT

V: TRBV15
J: TRBJ2-2
CDR3: ATSRGPLTANTGELF

V: TRBV18
J: TRBJ2-7
CDR3: ASSPSFIAGVSYEQY

V: TRBV11-2
J: TRBJ2-6
CDR3: ASTAQGAGANVLT

V: TRBV12-2
J: TRBJ2-7
CDR3: ASRLGPGTSNEQY

V: TRBV28
J: TRBJ1-3
CDR3: ASSSYPGTGNTIY

V: TRBV20-1
J: TRBJ2-7
CDR3: SASADRDRNYEQY

V: TRBV5-5
J: TRBJ1-5
CDR3: ASSLDGTPVGMTH

V: TRBV3-1
J: TRBJ2-1
CDR3: ASSQLPLAGGNLGNEQF

V: TRBV29-1
J: TRBJ2-5
CDR3: SGETTGQGETQY

V: TRBV20-1
J: TRBJ2-1
CDR3: SARGQLAGLKNLF

V: TRBV12-3/TRBV12-4
J: TRBJ2-7
CDR3: ASSGGHLSYEQY

V: TRBV5-6
J: TRBJ2-7
CDR3: ASRIGQAYEQY

V: TRBV6-2/TRBV6-3
J: TRBJ2-7
CDR3: ASSRISVSYEQY

V: TRBV6-2/TRBV6-3
J: TRBJ2-5
CDR3: ASTPSTGLGETQY

V: TRBV6-1
J: TRBJ2-6
CDR3: ASSNRVPSGANVLT

V: TRBV11-2
J: TRBJ1-5
CDR3: ASSFKPSQPQH

V: TRBV30
J: TRBJ1-1
CDR3: AWSVYPGQPAF

V: TRBV4-3
J: TRBJ2-5
CDR3: ASSQDLQVGTQY

V: TRBV4-3
J: TRBJ2-1
CDR3: ASSHLGSYNEQF

V: TRBV28
J: TRBJ2-5
CDR3: ASSGDRETQY

V: TRBV20-1
J: TRBJ2-5
CDR3: SVSQGPETQY

V: TRBV18
J: TRBJ2-1
CDR3: ASSNRGQEQF

V: TRBV10-2
J: TRBJ2-1
CDR3: ASSDYQRTYNEQF

V: TRBV9
J: TRBJ2-1
CDR3: ASSVVGDRHNEQF

V: TRBV5-4
J: TRBJ2-1
CDR3: AISPGLLCEQF

V: TRBV9
J: TRBJ1-3
CDR3: ASATDGGTGNTIY

V: TRBV7-2
J: TRBJ2-5
CDR3: ASSLVKPTGGGTQY

V: TRBV3-1
J: TRBJ2-1
CDR3: ASSQDPQGGTF

V: TRBV7-3
J: TRBJ2-1
CDR3: ASSPATSGSLYHYNEQF

V: TRBV4-2
J: TRBJ2-5
CDR3: ASSPGTYVRQETQY

V: TRBV14
J: TRBJ2-1
CDR3: ASSQYIWGGNEQF

V: TRBV12-3/TRBV12-4
J: TRBJ2-1
CDR3: ASRRPSGDYNEQF

V: TRBV18
J: TRBJ2-3
CDR3: ASSPQRPDPQY

V: TRBV3-1
J: TRBJ2-7
CDR3: ASSHRDQAYEQY

V: TRBV4-3
J: TRBJ1-5
CDR3: ASSQDSVVNQPQH

V: TRBV7-2
J: TRBJ2-7
CDR3: ASSITTATGYEQY

V: TRBV5-1
J: TRBJ2-7
CDR3: AGDPREQY

V: TRBV6-1
J: TRBJ2-2
CDR3: AAKREEASGELF

V: TRBV6-1
J: TRBJ2-3
CDR3: ASSQNGGPRSTDTQY

V: TRBV5-1
J: TRBJ2-7
CDR3: ASSLQGQGAYEQY

V: TRBV7-2
J: TRBJ2-1
CDR3: ASSWRDGSVNEQF

V: TRBV7-6
J: TRBJ2-3
CDR3: ASSLVSSGSMTDTQY

V: TRBV5-6
J: TRBJ2-1
CDR3: ASSLAEAGGYNEQF

V: TRBV29-1
J: TRBJ2-1
CDR3: SVVLAGVSYNEQF